This TCR beta chain was captured in a study of PD-L1 blockade in urothelial cancer. Stated time point: peripheral blood 6 weeks after treatment start. This CDR3 contains 13 residues. Looked up from germline, CDR1 is SEHNR and CDR2 is FQNEAQ (reference sequence). Trimming removed 5 bases from V and 7 bases from J; junction bases left unmatched: 6. Generated by immunoSEQ multiplex PCR, the TCRdb table keeps only in-frame clones and is missing some. The sample contains 75,000 to 95,000 clones, approximately 89% of which appear only once. The TCR originated in an elderly woman with urothelial cancer. The starting material was PBMCs, obtained around atezolizumab (anti-PD-L1) treatment. The chain is built from TRBV7-9 and TRBJ2-5, with 8 bases lining up with TRBD1. CDR3 residues: CASSPTGVGTQYF. CDR3 bases: TGTGCCAGCAGCCCGACAGGGGTTGGGACCCAGTACTTC.